The clone carrying this T cell receptor beta chain has a count of ten or more. The source of the sample is a study of T cells in Graves' hyperthyroidism and ophthalmopathy. Germline V gives CDR1 MNHNS, CDR2 SASEGT. Trimming shortened V by 5 bases and J by 7 bases, and 14 bases separated the two germline ends. The CDR3 spans 13 residues. RNA transcripts yielded amplified TCR beta CDR3 regions. TCR CDR3 underwent first-round RT-PCR with the HTBI primer set. TCRdb reanalysed the multiplex PCR reads using MiXCR and keeps one entry per CDR3 protein. This sample carries fewer than 800,000 distinct CDR3 sequences, about 15% of them seen once, and the ten largest clones take 8.4%.

V gene TRBV6-1 combines with J gene TRBJ1-2; D gene ambiguous. The TCR was taken from a young man with Graves' hyperthyroidism. Sample: blood. This CDR3 is CASSLDTAVGYTF. The CDR3 coding sequence is TGTGCCAGCAGTCTTGACACCGCTGTTGGCTACACCTTC.